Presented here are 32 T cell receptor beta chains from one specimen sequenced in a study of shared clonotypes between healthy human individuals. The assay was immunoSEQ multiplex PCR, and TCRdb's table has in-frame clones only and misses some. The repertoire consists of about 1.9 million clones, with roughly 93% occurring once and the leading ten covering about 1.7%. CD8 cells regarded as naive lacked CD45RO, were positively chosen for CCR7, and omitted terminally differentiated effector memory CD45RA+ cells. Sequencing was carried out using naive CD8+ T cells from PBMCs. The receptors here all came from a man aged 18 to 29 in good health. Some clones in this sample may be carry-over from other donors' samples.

In nucleotides, the CDR3 is TGTGCCAGCAGTTACTCAAGGGGCGGGGCCAACGTCCTGACTTTC. The encoded protein is CASSYSRGGANVLTF. The chain is built from TRBV6-5 and TRBJ2-6; the D gene is possibly TRBD1 (5 bases). V gave up 0 bases and J gave up 4 bases, with 7 bases separating them. This CDR3 region has 15 residues. The germline gives CDR1 MNHEY, CDR2 SVGAGI.

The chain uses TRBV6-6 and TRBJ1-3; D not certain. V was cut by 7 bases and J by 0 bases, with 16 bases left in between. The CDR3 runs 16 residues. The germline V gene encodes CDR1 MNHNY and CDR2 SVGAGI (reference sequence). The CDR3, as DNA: TGTGCCAGCACTTCCCCCAGGTTCAGCTCTGGAAACACCATATATTTT. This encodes CASTSPRFSSGNTIYF.

The DNA of the CDR3 is TGTGCCAGCAGCTCCACATACTACACTGAAGCTTTCTTT. Amino acids: CASSSTYYTEAFF. V gene TRBV13 combines with J gene TRBJ1-1; D remains ambiguous. The CDR3 spans 13 residues. From germline, CDR1 is PRHDT and CDR2 FYEKMQ (reference sequence). Trimming cost V 4 bases and J 3 bases, with 9 bases left between them.

The CDR3 spells CASRAPRGPRDGYTF. The CDR3 coding sequence is TGTGCCAGCAGAGCCCCGCGGGGACCGAGGGACGGCTACACCTTC. The chain combines TRBV11-2 with TRBJ1-2, with D perhaps matching TRBD1 (5 bases). The CDR3 covers 15 residues. V lost 6 bases, J lost 8 bases, and 22 bases lay in between. CDR1 and CDR2 from the germline V gene are SGHAT and FQNNGV.

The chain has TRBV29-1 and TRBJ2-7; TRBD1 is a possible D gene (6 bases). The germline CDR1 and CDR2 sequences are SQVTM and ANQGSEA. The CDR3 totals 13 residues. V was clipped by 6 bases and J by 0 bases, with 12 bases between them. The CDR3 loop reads CSVGTSTSYEQYF. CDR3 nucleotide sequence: TGCAGCGTAGGGACATCAACCTCCTACGAGCAGTACTTC.

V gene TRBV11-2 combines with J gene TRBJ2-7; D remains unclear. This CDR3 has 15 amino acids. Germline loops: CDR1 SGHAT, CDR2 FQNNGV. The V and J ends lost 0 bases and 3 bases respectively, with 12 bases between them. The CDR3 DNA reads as TGTGCCAGCAGCTTAGAACATGGACCTAGCTACGAGCAGTACTTC. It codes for CASSLEHGPSYEQYF.

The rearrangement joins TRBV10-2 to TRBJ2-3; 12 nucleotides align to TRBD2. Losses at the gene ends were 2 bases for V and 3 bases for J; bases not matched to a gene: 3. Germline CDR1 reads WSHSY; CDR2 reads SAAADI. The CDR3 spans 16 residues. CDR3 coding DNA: TGCGCCAGCAGTGAGGGACTAGCGGGACTGACAGATACGCAGTATTTT. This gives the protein CASSEGLAGLTDTQYF.

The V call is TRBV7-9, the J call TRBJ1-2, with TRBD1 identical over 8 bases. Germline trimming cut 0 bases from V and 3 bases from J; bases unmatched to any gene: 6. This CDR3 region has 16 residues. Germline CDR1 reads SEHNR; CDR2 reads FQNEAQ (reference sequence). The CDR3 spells CASSLASRGHDYGYTF. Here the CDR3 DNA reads TGTGCCAGCAGCTTAGCGTCCAGGGGGCACGACTATGGCTACACCTTC.

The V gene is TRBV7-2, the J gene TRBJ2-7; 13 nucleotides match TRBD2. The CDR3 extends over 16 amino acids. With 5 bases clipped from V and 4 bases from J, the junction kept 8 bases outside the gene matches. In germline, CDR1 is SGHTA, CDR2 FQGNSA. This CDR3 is CASSVTSGRAFYEQYF. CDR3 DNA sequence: TGTGCCAGCAGCGTTACTAGCGGGAGGGCCTTTTACGAGCAGTACTTC.

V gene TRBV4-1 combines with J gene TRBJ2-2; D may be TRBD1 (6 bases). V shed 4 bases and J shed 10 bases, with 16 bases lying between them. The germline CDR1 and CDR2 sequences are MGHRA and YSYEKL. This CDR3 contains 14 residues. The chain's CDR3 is CASSPLTGVMELFF. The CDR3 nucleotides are TGCGCCAGCAGCCCCCTGACAGGCGTGATGGAGCTGTTTTTT.

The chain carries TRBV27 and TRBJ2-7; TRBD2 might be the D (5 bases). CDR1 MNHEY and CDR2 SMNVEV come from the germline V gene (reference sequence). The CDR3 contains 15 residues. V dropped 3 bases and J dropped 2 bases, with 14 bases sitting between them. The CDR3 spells CASSFGTGTPYEQYF. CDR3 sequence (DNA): TGTGCCAGCAGTTTCGGTACGGGAACCCCCTACGAGCAGTACTTC.

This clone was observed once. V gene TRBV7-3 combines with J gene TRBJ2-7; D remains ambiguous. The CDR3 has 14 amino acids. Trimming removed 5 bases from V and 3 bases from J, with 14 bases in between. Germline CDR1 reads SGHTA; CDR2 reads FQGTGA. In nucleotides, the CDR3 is TGTGCCAGCAGCCCAGCCCTGGTCGGCTACGAGCAGTACTTC. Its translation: CASSPALVGYEQYF. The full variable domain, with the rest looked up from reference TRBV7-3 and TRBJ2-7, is GAGVSQTPSNKVTEKGKYVELRCDPISGHTALYWYRQSLGQGPEFLIYFQGTGAADDSGLPNDRFFAVRPEGSVSTLKIQRTERGDSAVYLCASSPALVGYEQYFGPGTRLTVT.

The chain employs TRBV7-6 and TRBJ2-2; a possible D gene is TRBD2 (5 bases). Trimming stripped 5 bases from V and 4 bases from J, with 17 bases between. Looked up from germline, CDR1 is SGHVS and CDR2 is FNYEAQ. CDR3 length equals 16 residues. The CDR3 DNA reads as TGTGCCAGCAGCCCCCAACTAGACGCGGTCACCGGGGAGCTGTTTTTT. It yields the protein CASSPQLDAVTGELFF.

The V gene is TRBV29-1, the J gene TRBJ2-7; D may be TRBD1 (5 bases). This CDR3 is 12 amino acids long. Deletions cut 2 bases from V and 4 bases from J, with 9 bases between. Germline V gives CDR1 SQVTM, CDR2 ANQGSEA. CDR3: CSVEKGLYEQYF. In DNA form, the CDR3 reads TGCAGCGTTGAAAAGGGGCTATACGAGCAGTACTTC.

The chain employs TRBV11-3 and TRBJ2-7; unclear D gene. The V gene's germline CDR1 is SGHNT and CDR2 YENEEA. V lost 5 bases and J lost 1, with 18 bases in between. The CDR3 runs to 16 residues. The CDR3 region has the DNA TGTGCCAGCAGCCCCGGCTTTGGTCCTAATTCCTACGAGCAGTACTTC. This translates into CASSPGFGPNSYEQYF.

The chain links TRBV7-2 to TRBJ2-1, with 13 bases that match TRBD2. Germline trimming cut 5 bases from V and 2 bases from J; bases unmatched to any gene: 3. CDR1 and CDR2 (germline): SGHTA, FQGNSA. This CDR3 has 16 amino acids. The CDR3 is CASSLGLAGTYNEQFF. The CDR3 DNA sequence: TGTGCCAGCAGCCTGGGACTAGCGGGAACCTACAATGAGCAGTTCTTC.

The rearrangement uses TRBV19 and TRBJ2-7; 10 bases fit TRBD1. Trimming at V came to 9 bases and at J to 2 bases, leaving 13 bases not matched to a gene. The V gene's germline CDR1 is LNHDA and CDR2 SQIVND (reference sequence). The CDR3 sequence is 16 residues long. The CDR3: CASAYRDRGFPYEQYF. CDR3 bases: TGTGCCAGCGCTTACCGGGACAGGGGTTTCCCCTACGAGCAGTACTTC.

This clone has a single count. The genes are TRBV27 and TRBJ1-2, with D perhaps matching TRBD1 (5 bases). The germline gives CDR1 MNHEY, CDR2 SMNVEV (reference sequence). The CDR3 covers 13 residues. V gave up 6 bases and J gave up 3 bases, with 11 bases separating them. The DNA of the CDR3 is TGTGCCAGCAGAACCGGGACGGACTATGGCTACACCTTC. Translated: CASRTGTDYGYTF.

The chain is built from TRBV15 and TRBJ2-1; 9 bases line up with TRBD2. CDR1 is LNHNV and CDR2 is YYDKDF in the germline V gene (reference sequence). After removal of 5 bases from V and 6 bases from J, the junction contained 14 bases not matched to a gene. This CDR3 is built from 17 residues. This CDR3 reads CATSLTWAGTSINEQFF. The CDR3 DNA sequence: TGTGCCACCAGCCTGACATGGGCCGGGACTAGCATCAATGAGCAGTTCTTC.

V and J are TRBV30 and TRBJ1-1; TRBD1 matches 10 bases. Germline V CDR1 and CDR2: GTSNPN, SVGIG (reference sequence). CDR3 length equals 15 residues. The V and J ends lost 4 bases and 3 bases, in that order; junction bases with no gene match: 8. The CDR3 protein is CAWKRDRGRDTEAFF. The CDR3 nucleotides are TGTGCCTGGAAACGGGACAGGGGACGTGACACTGAAGCTTTCTTT.

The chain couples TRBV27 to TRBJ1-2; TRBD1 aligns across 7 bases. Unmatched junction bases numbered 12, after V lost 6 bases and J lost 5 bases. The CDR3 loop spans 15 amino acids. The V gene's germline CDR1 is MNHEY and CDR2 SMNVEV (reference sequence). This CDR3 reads CASSQRGGQLYGYTF. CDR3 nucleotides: TGTGCCAGCAGCCAACGGGGGGGACAGCTGTATGGCTACACCTTC.

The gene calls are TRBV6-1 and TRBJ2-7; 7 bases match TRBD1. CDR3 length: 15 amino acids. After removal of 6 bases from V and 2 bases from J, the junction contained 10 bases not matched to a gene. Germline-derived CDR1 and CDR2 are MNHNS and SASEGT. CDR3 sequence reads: CASSHLTGSTYEQYF. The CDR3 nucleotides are TGTGCCAGCAGCCATTTGACAGGGTCGACCTACGAGCAGTACTTC.

The CDR3 DNA follows: TGCGCCAGCAGCCAAAGACAGGGGGCTGACACCGGGGAGCTGTTTTTT. Its protein is CASSQRQGADTGELFF. V and J are TRBV4-3 and TRBJ2-2, with 10 nucleotides matching TRBD1. This CDR3 is built from 16 residues. CDR1 is LGHNA, CDR2 YSLEER, per germline. V trimming: 2 bases; J trimming: 3 bases; junction bases outside the gene matches: 3.

CDR3: CASSPVPSYEQYF. In DNA form, the CDR3 reads TGTGCCAGCAGCCCTGTCCCCTCGTACGAGCAGTACTTC. The chain employs TRBV5-5 and TRBJ2-7; D is undetermined. In germline, CDR1 is SGHKS, CDR2 YYEKEE (reference sequence). The germline V and J ends were trimmed by 4 bases and 4 bases, with 12 bases remaining between them. The CDR3 runs to 13 residues.

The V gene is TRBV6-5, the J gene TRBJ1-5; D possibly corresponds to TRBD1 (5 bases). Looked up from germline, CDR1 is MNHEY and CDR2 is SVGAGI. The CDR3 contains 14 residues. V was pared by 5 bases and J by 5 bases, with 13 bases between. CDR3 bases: TGTGCCAGCAGTCGCCGACGGGGCCATCAGCCCCAGCATTTT. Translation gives CASSRRRGHQPQHF.

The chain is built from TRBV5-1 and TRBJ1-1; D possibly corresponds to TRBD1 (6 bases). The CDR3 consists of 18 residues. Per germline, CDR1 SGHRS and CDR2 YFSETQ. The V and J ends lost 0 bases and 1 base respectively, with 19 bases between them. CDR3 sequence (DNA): TGCGCCAGCAGCTTGGTGACGACCTGGGGGCCCGGGAACACTGAAGCTTTCTTT. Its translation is CASSLVTTWGPGNTEAFF.

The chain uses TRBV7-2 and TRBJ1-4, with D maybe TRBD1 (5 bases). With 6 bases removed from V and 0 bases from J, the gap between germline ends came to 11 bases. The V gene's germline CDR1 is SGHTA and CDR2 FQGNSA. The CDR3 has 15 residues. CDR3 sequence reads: CASSKGPATNEKLFF. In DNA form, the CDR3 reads TGTGCCAGCAGTAAGGGGCCAGCAACTAATGAAAAACTGTTTTTT.

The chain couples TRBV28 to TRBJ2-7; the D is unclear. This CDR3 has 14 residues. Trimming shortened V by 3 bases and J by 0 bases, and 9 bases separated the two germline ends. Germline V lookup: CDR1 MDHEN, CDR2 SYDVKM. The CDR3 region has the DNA TGTGCCAGCAGTTTGCTATCCCTCTCCTACGAGCAGTACTTC. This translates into CASSLLSLSYEQYF.

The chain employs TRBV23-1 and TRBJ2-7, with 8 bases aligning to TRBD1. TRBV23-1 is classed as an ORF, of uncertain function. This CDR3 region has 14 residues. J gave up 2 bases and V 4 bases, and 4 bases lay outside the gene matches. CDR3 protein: CASSRYRGTYEQYF. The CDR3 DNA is TGCGCCAGCAGTCGTTACAGGGGGACCTACGAGCAGTACTTC.

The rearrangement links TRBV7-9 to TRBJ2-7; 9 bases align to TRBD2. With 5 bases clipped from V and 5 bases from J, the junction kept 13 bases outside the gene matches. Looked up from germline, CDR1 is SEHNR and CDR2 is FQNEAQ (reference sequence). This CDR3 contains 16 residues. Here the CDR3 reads CASSGNSGTSPHEQYF. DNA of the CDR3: TGTGCCAGCAGCGGAAACTCCGGGACTAGCCCCCACGAGCAGTACTTC.

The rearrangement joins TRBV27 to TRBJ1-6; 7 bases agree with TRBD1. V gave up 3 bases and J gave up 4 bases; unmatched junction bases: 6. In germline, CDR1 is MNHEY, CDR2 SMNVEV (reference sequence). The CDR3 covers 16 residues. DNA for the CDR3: TGTGCCAGCAGTTTCGTAGACAGGGTTTATAATTCACCCCTCCACTTT. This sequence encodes CASSFVDRVYNSPLHF.

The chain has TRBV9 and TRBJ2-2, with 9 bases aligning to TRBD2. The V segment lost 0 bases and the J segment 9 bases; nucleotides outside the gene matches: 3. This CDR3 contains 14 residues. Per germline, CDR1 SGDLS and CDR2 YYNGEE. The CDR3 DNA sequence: TGTGCCAGCAGCGTAGGGACTAGCGCTAGGGAGCTGTTTTTT. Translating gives CASSVGTSARELFF. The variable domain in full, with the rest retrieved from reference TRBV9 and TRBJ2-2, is DSGVTQTPKHLITATGQRVTLRCSPRSGDLSVYWYQQSLDQGLQFLIQYYNGEERAKGNILERFSAQQFPDLHSELNLSSLELGDSALYFCASSVGTSARELFFGEGSRLTVL.